This entry describes one T cell receptor beta chain. This CDR3 is also generated by other DNA sequences in the sample. The sample is drawn from a study of blood T cell repertoires in COVID-19. Study-wide context: Specimens from acute and convalescent COVID-19 originated in the United States, Italy and Spain.

Here immunoSEQ multiplex PCR was the method, and the copy in TCRdb shows in-frame clones only, minus some. The data contain over 45,000 clones, 89% of them singletons. Material: peripheral blood. The receptor comes from a woman of 80 years or more with acute or convalescent COVID-19.

CDR3 in amino acids: CASSLGQNYGYTF. DNA for the CDR3: TGTGCCAGCAGCTTGGGACAGAACTATGGCTACACCTTC. The chain is built from TRBV5-4 and TRBJ1-2; D perhaps matches TRBD1 (5 bases). The germline gives CDR1 SGHNT, CDR2 YYREEE (reference sequence). This CDR3 has 13 amino acids. Deletions cut 0 bases from V and 2 bases from J, with 5 bases between.